A single sample gave rise to the 11 T cell receptor beta chains below, sequenced in a study of breast tumors, draining lymph nodes, adjacent tissues. TCRdb re-analysed the multiplex PCR reads in MiXCR, keeping a single row per CDR3 protein. The profile shows roughly 100,000 distinct CDR3 sequences, around 30% of them singletons. Samples came from axillary lymph nodes draining the breast cancer. The sample was axillary lymph node tissue. The receptors stem from a female donor with breast cancer. Some clones in this sample may be carry-over from other donors' samples.

To note about this clonotype: This may be a read error: a much more frequent sequence differs by one nucleotide. The chain uses TRBV20-1 and TRBJ1-1; possibly TRBD1 for D (6 bases). Per germline, CDR1 DFQATT and CDR2 SNEGSKA (reference sequence). The CDR3 runs to 12 residues. Trimming cost V 5 bases and J 10 bases, with 17 bases left between them. CDR3 in DNA: TGCAGTGCTTTCCGACAGGTTGGTGGAGCTTTCTTT. Residues: CSAFRQVGGAFF.

This clonotype was recorded at least ten times. At one end the junction does not follow the germline gene, possibly because of a read error. The genes are TRBV6-5 and TRBJ2-1; 8 positions match TRBD2. This CDR3 spans 16 amino acids. CDR1 is MNHEY and CDR2 is SVGAGI in the germline V gene. DNA for the CDR3: TGTGCCAGCAGTCACTCGAGCGGGGGTGCTTACAATGAGCAGTTCTTC. The encoded protein is CASSHSSGGAYNEQFF.

Many counts were recorded for this clonotype. V usage is TRBV6-5 and J usage is TRBJ1-3, with 8 bases fitting TRBD1. Germline CDR1 is MNHEY and CDR2 is SVGAGI. This CDR3 has 16 residues. V lost 5 bases and J lost 0; bases outside the gene matches: 6. The CDR3 nucleotides read TGTGCCAGCAGTCGGGACAGGTTGTCCTCTGGAAACACCATATATTTT. Translation: CASSRDRLSSGNTIYF.

This clonotype was picked up many times. The chain links TRBV4-3 to TRBJ2-5; the D is unclear. Trimming took off 0 bases at V and 2 bases at J, with 10 bases between the two ends. This CDR3 contains 15 residues. Looked up from germline, CDR1 is LGHNA and CDR2 is YSLEER. CDR3 in DNA: TGCGCCAGCAGCCAAGATGCGGCTTTTCAAGAGACCCAGTACTTC. It is translated as CASSQDAAFQETQYF.

This clonotype showed up many times. The chain employs TRBV6-5 and TRBJ1-2; 10 nucleotides agree with TRBD1. Germline V gives CDR1 MNHEY, CDR2 SVGAGI. The CDR3 extends over 16 amino acids. The junction had 7 bases not matched to a gene; V was cut back by 0 bases and J by 6 bases. The CDR3 sequence is CASSYSTTGGADGYTF. The CDR3 DNA follows: TGTGCCAGCAGTTACTCGACGACAGGGGGCGCAGATGGCTACACCTTC.

This clonotype was seen many times. The chain is built from TRBV20-1 and TRBJ2-5; 8 bases agree with TRBD2. This CDR3 is built from 14 residues. The V gene end was trimmed by 5 bases and the J gene end by 4 bases; junction bases not matched to a gene: 9. The germline V gene encodes CDR1 DFQATT and CDR2 SNEGSKA (reference sequence). The CDR3 is CSADSGGRRETQYF. The CDR3 DNA follows: TGCAGTGCTGACTCGGGGGGGCGTAGAGAGACCCAGTACTTC.

This clonotype was counted between two and nine times. This may stem from a read error, because a much larger clone lies one nucleotide away. CDR3 sequence reads: CASSAETTGTYNEQFF. The CDR3 DNA sequence: TGTGCCAGCAGCGCCGAGACTACCGGGACCTACAATGAGCAGTTCTTC. V is TRBV5-6 and J is TRBJ2-1; the D gene is possibly TRBD2 (5 bases). Looked up from germline, CDR1 is SGHDT and CDR2 is YYEEEE. This CDR3 has 16 amino acids. V shed 4 bases and J shed 2 bases, with 16 bases lying between them.

This clonotype was observed once. The J gene is TRBJ1-1, the V gene TRBV3-1; no clear D gene. The V gene's germline CDR1 is LGHDT and CDR2 YNNKEL (reference sequence). This CDR3 has 16 residues. V dropped 0 bases and J dropped 2 bases, with 13 bases sitting between them. The CDR3 here is CASSQEFEEGNTEAFF. CDR3 coding DNA: TGTGCCAGCAGCCAAGAATTTGAGGAGGGAAACACTGAAGCTTTCTTT.

In this sample, this clonotype turned up many times. The rearrangement uses TRBV12-5 and TRBJ2-2; 8 bases agree with TRBD2. V was pared by 4 bases and J by 5 bases, with 12 bases of the junction left unmatched. Germline CDR1 and CDR2: LGHNT and FRNRAP. The CDR3 runs 17 residues. CDR3 DNA: TGTGCTAGTGGTTCCCTATTAACAGCGGGGGAAACCGGGGAGCTGTTTTTT. Protein product: CASGSLLTAGETGELFF.

This clonotype was counted at least ten times. The junction departs from germline at one end; a sequencing error may be responsible. V gene TRBV6-5 combines with J gene TRBJ2-7; TRBD2 aligns across 7 bases. There are 16 residues in the CDR3. Per germline, CDR1 MNHEY and CDR2 SVGAGI. The chain's CDR3 is CASSHSREGIPYEQYF. CDR3 nucleotide sequence: TGTGCCAGCAGTCACTCGAGGGAGGGAATACCCTACGAGCAGTACTTC.

The chain uses TRBV6-5 and TRBJ2-2; either TRBD1 or TRBD2 may supply D (5 bases each). CDR3 size: 10 residues. V lost 9 bases, J lost 8 bases, and 7 bases lay in between. Germline lookup yields CDR1 MNHEY and CDR2 SVGAGI. The CDR3 sequence: CARGPGELFF. CDR3 in DNA: TGTGCCAGGGGACCGGGGGAGCTGTTTTTT.